This paragraph reports one T cell receptor beta chain. This specimen comes from a study of T-cell memory formation after mild COVID-19. TCRdb processed the 5' RACE reads anew with MiXCR; each CDR3 protein has one entry. The repertoire includes fewer than 200,000 distinct CDR3 sequences, roughly 23% of them detected once, and about 21% sits in the top ten. CDR3 length equals 14 residues. With 5 bases clipped from V and 4 bases from J, the junction kept 7 bases outside the gene matches. The chain carries TRBV12-3 or TRBV12-4 and TRBJ1-1; the match to TRBD1 covers 7 bases. This sequence originates from an adult woman who had mild COVID-19 (a few samples of this study predate the infection). Cell type and time point are not known. Sequencing used PBMCs or a T cell subset sorted from them (not recorded which). The CDR3: CASSPGQMGTEAFF. In DNA form, the CDR3 reads TGTGCCAGCAGTCCGGGACAGATGGGCACTGAAGCTTTCTTT.